One and the same sample provided the 16 T cell receptor beta chains below, sequenced in a study of regulatory and conventional T cells in RAG deficiency. Method: immunoSEQ multiplex PCR; TCRdb's copy keeps in-frame clones and lacks some. Of roughly 30,000 clones in the sample, approximately 96% were seen once. Conventional CD4+ T cells were sorted from blood as CD25-low CD127-high cells. These data were likewise used in another study, on regulatory T cells. That source reports: Amplification used 52 TRBV primers and 13 TRBJ primers.

Specimen: CD25- CD4+ T cells sorted from blood. The origin of the receptors is a human donor in good health.

The chain combines TRBV5-1 with TRBJ1-2, with 9 positions matching TRBD1. The CDR3 sequence is 16 residues long. The junction had 12 bases not matched to a gene; V was cut back by 3 bases and J by 6 bases. Looked up from germline, CDR1 is SGHRS and CDR2 is YFSETQ. The CDR3 loop reads CASSSRNDRGLDGYTF. CDR3 nucleotides: TGCGCCAGCAGCTCCAGGAATGACAGGGGGTTGGATGGCTACACCTTC.

The CDR3 nucleotides read TGCGCCAGCAGCCAGGATTACAGGATATCGGACTATGGCTACACCTTC. It specifies CASSQDYRISDYGYTF. The chain has TRBV4-3 and TRBJ1-2; possibly TRBD1 for D (5 bases). Germline V gives CDR1 LGHNA, CDR2 YSLEER. The V end was cut by 3 bases, the J end by 3 bases, with 17 bases between. The CDR3 runs to 16 residues.

DNA for the CDR3: TGTGCCAGCGGGTTGGGCTATTCCGAGCAGTACTTC. It specifies CASGLGYSEQYF. The V call is TRBV6-1, the J call TRBJ2-7; no clear D gene. The germline V gene encodes CDR1 MNHNS and CDR2 SASEGT. V was cut by 8 bases and J by 6 bases, with 14 bases left in between. The CDR3 runs 12 residues.

This clone showed up just once. The chain has TRBV28 and TRBJ2-5; D might be TRBD1 (5 bases). Germline V gene sequence: CDR1 MDHEN, CDR2 SYDVKM. The length of the CDR3 is 15 residues. The ends were cut back, 4 bases at V and 1 base at J, with 13 bases in the middle. The CDR3 loop reads CASSSLDNSQETQYF. The CDR3 DNA reads TGTGCCAGCAGTTCCTTGGACAATAGCCAAGAGACCCAGTACTTC.

V and J are TRBV7-6 and TRBJ2-5; 7 positions match TRBD2. CDR1 and CDR2 (germline): SGHVS, FNYEAQ. V lost 0 bases, J lost 0 bases, and 10 bases stayed unmatched. The CDR3 spans 18 residues. The CDR3 nucleotides are TGTGCCAGCAGCTTAGCGCTGAGGCCTAGCGGCTACCAAGAGACCCAGTACTTC. Its protein product is CASSLALRPSGYQETQYF.

This rearrangement joins TRBV5-1 to TRBJ2-5; 12 positions match TRBD2. Trimming took 1 base from V and 2 from J; bases not matched to a gene: 6. CDR1 is SGHRS, CDR2 YFSETQ, per germline. CDR3 length: 17 residues. Here the CDR3 reads CASSLKLAGGLQETQYF. The DNA of the CDR3 is TGCGCCAGCAGCTTGAAACTAGCGGGAGGATTACAAGAGACCCAGTACTTC.

This clone was recorded once. The chain joins TRBV9 to TRBJ2-7; 7 bases fit TRBD2. CDR3 length: 17 residues. J lost 1 base, V lost 5 bases, and 15 bases had no gene match. CDR1 and CDR2 (germline): SGDLS, YYNGEE. The CDR3, as DNA: TGTGCCAGCAGGGACCGCGCGGGGGACGAGAAGTCCTACGAGCAGTACTTC. Translation: CASRDRAGDEKSYEQYF.

V is TRBV30 and J is TRBJ1-1; D gene uncertain. Germline CDR1 and CDR2: GTSNPN and SVGIG (reference sequence). The CDR3 runs to 14 residues. V shed 4 bases and J shed 0 bases, with 12 bases lying between them. CDR3 in DNA: TGTGCCTGGATCGCGGGCTCAATGAACACTGAAGCTTTCTTT. This sequence encodes CAWIAGSMNTEAFF.

This chain uses TRBV6-5 with TRBJ1-1; possible D gene TRBD1, 5 bases. Germline V lookup: CDR1 MNHEY, CDR2 SVGAGI. The V end lost 8 bases, the J end lost 1 base, and 17 bases lay between the germline ends. This CDR3 spans 15 amino acids. CDR3 DNA sequence: TGTGCCAGCGTAAGGGAGGGGCAGCGGAACACTGAAGCTTTCTTT. It translates to CASVREGQRNTEAFF.

This chain links TRBV6-5 with TRBJ2-1; a weak D match, TRBD1 (6 bases). V lost 5 bases, J lost 2 bases, and 7 bases lay in between. The germline V gene encodes CDR1 MNHEY and CDR2 SVGAGI. This CDR3 has 13 amino acids. CDR3 loop: CASSRGTYNEQFF. The CDR3 coding sequence is TGTGCCAGCAGTAGGGGGACCTACAATGAGCAGTTCTTC.

In DNA, the CDR3 is TGTGCCTGGAGTGGAAAGGGCACGGGAAACACTGAAGCTTTCTTT. Residues: CAWSGKGTGNTEAFF. This chain uses TRBV30 with TRBJ1-1, with D uncertain. V was pared by 1 base and J by 2 bases, with 14 bases between. Germline CDR1 is GTSNPN and CDR2 is SVGIG (reference sequence). This CDR3 has 15 amino acids.

The gene calls are TRBV18 and TRBJ1-1; tentative D call: TRBD1 (6 bases). Germline V gene lookup returns CDR1 KGHSH and CDR2 LQKENI. The V and J ends lost 2 bases and 4 bases respectively, with 23 bases between them. The CDR3 is made up of 18 amino acids. The CDR3 nucleotides read TGTGCCAGCTCACCATTTCTGAGGGAACAGGGAGTGGGCACTGAAGCTTTCTTT. This codes for CASSPFLREQGVGTEAFF.

This chain links TRBV7-2 with TRBJ1-3; D ambiguous. The CDR3 has 11 residues. Deletions cut 5 bases from V and 7 bases from J, with 6 bases between. Germline-derived CDR1 and CDR2 are SGHTA and FQGNSA. CDR3 residues: CASSEENTIYF. The CDR3 nucleotides are TGTGCCAGCAGCGAAGAGAACACCATATATTTT.

The chain has TRBV7-8 and TRBJ2-5; 11 bases are a match to TRBD2. J gave up 1 base and V 5 bases, and 0 bases lay outside the gene matches. Germline loops: CDR1 SGHVS, CDR2 FQNEAQ. There are 14 residues in the CDR3. DNA of the CDR3: TGTGCCAGCAGCACTAGCGGGGGCCAAGAGACCCAGTACTTC. It specifies CASSTSGGQETQYF. Combining the CDR3 with reference TRBV7-8 and TRBJ2-5 gives the whole variable domain GAGVSQSPRYKVAKRGQDVALRCDPISGHVSLFWYQQALGQGPEFLTYFQNEAQLDKSGLPSDRFFAERPEGSVSTLKIQRTQQEDSAVYLCASSTSGGQETQYFGPGTRLLVL.

The chain joins TRBV5-1 to TRBJ2-7; TRBD1 matches 7 bases. Germline lookup yields CDR1 SGHRS and CDR2 YFSETQ. The J segment lost 0 bases and the V segment lost 1 base, leaving 1 base of the junction unmatched. This CDR3 has 14 residues. The CDR3 protein is CASSLKGASYEQYF. CDR3 coding DNA: TGCGCCAGCAGCTTGAAGGGGGCCTCCTACGAGCAGTACTTC.

This chain links TRBV7-2 with TRBJ2-5; TRBD2 matches at 7 bases. CDR1 and CDR2 from the germline V gene are SGHTA and FQGNSA. V lost 2 bases to trimming and J lost 3 bases; unmatched junction nucleotides: 3. CDR3 length: 14 amino acids. The CDR3: CASSLPGGKETQYF. CDR3 sequence (DNA): TGTGCCAGCAGCTTACCGGGAGGCAAAGAGACCCAGTACTTC.